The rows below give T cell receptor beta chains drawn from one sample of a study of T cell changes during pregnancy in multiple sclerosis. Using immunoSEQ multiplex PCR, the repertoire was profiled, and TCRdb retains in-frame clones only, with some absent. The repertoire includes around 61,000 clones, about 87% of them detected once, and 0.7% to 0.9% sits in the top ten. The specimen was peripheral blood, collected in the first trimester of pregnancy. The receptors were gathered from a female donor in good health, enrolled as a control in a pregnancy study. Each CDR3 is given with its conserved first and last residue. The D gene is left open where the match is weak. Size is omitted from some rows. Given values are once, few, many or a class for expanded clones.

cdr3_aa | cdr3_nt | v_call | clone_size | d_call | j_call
CASSGGTVDYEQYF | TGTGCCAGCAGCGGGGGAACTGTGGACTACGAGCAGTACTTC | TRBV6-1 | . | . | TRBJ2-7
CASSFDRVGSNQPQHF | TGTGCCAGCAGTTTTGACAGGGTGGGTAGCAATCAGCCCCAGCATTTT | TRBV27 | . | TRBD1 | TRBJ1-5
CASSPPFGAVNTEAFF | TGTGCCAGCAGCCCCCCATTTGGGGCTGTGAACACTGAAGCTTTCTTT | TRBV7-9 | few | . | TRBJ1-1
CASSQGGGANVLTF | TGCGCCAGCAGCCAAGGAGGCGGGGCCAACGTCCTGACTTTC | TRBV4-3 | . | . | TRBJ2-6
CAIRNSADRATEAFF | TGTGCCATCAGGAATTCGGCGGACAGGGCCACTGAAGCTTTCTTT | TRBV10-3 | . | TRBD1 | TRBJ1-1
CASSRSGGAPGELFF | TGTGCCAGCAGCCGAAGCGGGGGGGCCCCCGGGGAGCTGTTTTTT | TRBV4-2 | . | TRBD2 | TRBJ2-2
CASTLGQNSNQPQHF | TGTGCCAGTACTCTAGGACAGAATAGCAATCAGCCCCAGCATTTT | TRBV19 | . | . | TRBJ1-5
CASSLEGQGDGYTF | TGTGCCAGCAGCTTGGAGGGACAGGGGGATGGCTACACCTTC | TRBV4-2 | . | TRBD1 | TRBJ1-2
CASSTTGYGYTF | TGTGCCAGCAGTACGACAGGCTATGGCTACACCTTC | TRBV6-1 | few | . | TRBJ1-2
CASSLVDRETDTQYF | TGCGCCAGCAGCTTGGTTGACAGGGAGACAGATACGCAGTATTTT | TRBV5-1 | . | TRBD1 | TRBJ2-3
CASSEGLNEKLFF | TGTGCCAGCAGTGAGGGACTTAATGAAAAACTGTTTTTT | TRBV2 | . | . | TRBJ1-4
CASSEAQGGGAFF | TGTGCCAGCAGTGAGGCACAGGGGGGGGGAGCTTTCTTT | TRBV6-1 | . | TRBD1 | TRBJ1-1
CASSPTGPNTEAFF | TGTGCCAGCAGCCCGACGGGTCCAAACACTGAAGCTTTCTTT | TRBV5-8 | . | . | TRBJ1-1
CASGGPQGPSGTLHF | TGTGCCAGCGGGGGACCTCAGGGGCCCTCCGGGACCCTCCACTTT | TRBV2 | . | . | TRBJ1-6
CASSWQGQGKDEQYF | TGCGCCAGCAGCTGGCAGGGACAGGGAAAGGACGAGCAGTACTTC | TRBV5-1 | . | TRBD1 | TRBJ2-7
CASSPRDRLGNTIYF | TGCGCCAGCAGCCCCAGGGACAGGCTTGGAAACACCATATATTTT | TRBV4-1 | . | TRBD1 | TRBJ1-3
CASSLYSTGEETQYF | TGTGCCAGCAGCTTATATTCGACGGGTGAAGAGACCCAGTACTTC | TRBV7-2 | . | . | TRBJ2-5
CASSVDRRNTEAFF | TGTGCCAGCAGTGTTGACAGACGGAACACTGAAGCTTTCTTT | TRBV6-1 | . | . | TRBJ1-1
CAWVEGDSTYEQYF | TGTGCCTGGGTGGAGGGGGACAGTACCTACGAGCAGTACTTC | TRBV30 | . | . | TRBJ2-7
CASSPPQWQANYEQYF | TGTGCCAGCAGCCCCCCACAGTGGCAGGCGAACTACGAGCAGTACTTC | TRBV14 | . | . | TRBJ2-7
CASSRYEETQYF | TGTGCCAGCAGCCGGTACGAAGAGACCCAGTACTTC | TRBV11-2 | . | . | TRBJ2-5